This T cell receptor (beta chain) derives from a study of CD8 T cells in Susac syndrome. Study-level background: Among the Susac syndrome patients who underwent sequencing, about 6 had clinically active disease, while about 8 of them were in remission.

With regard to this clonotype: As yet, its antigen is unknown.

Study-wide points: That the number of individuals in its TCR sequencing and HLA analysis was relatively small was acknowledged by the study. Clonal expansion was present among Susac CD8+ cells. This expansion reached its peak in TEMRA cells and in active patients.

From blood CD8+ and CD4+ T cells, the TCR beta chain was sequenced. The RNA input was about 0.5 to 1 ug, and it was reverse transcribed with random hexamers. TCRdb reprocessed the immunoSEQ multiplex PCR reads via MiXCR and lists one record per CDR3 protein. Of tens of thousands of distinct CDR3 sequences listed, approximately 96% are singletons. Germline V gene sequence: CDR1 SGHVS, CDR2 FQNEAQ. V lost 5 bases, J lost 1 base, and 11 bases stayed unmatched. CDR3 length: 17 amino acids. Sequencing was performed on CD8+ T cells from PBMCs. This TCR was sampled from a human donor with Susac syndrome. The chain uses TRBV7-8 and TRBJ1-3, with 7 bases fitting TRBD1. CDR3 loop: CASSTTGTAYSGNTIYF. CDR3 DNA: TGTGCCAGCAGCACCACCGGGACAGCTTATTCTGGAAACACCATATATTTT.